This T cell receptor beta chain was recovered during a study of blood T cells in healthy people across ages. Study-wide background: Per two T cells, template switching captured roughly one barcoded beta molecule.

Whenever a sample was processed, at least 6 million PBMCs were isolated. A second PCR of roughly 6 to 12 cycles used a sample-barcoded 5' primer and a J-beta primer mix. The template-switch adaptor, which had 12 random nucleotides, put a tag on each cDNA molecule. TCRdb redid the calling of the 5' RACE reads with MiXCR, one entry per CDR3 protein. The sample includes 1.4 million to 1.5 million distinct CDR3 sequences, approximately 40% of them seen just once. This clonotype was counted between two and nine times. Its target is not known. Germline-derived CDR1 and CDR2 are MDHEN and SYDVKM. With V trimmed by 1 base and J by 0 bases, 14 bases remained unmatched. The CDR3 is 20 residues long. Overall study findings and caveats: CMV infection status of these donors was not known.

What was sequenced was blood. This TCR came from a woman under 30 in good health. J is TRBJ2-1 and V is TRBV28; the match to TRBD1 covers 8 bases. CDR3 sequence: CASSLFYPELTGGSYNEQFF. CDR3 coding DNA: TGTGCCAGCAGTTTATTTTATCCCGAACTAACAGGGGGCTCCTACAATGAGCAGTTCTTC.